These T cell receptor beta chains were read from a single sample in a study of shared clonotypes between healthy human individuals. Sequencing was performed with immunoSEQ multiplex PCR; in TCRdb, only in-frame clones are kept and a portion is missing. Of around 1,900,000 clones in the sample, 85% to 95% were seen once. The sample comprised naive CD8+ T cells from PBMCs. All receptors come from a man younger than 30 in good health. Some clones in this sample may be carry-over from other donors' samples. Each CDR3 is given with its conserved first and last residue. Each record gives: J gene, V gene, clone size, D gene, CDR3 protein, CDR3 DNA. D genes are given only for firm matches. A row's size may be missing; if present it is once, few, many or a size class.

TRBJ2-2	TRBV4-2	.	TRBD2	CASSPRLAGGLVDTGELFF	TGTGCCAGCAGCCCACGACTAGCGGGAGGCCTTGTAGACACCGGGGAGCTGTTTTTT
TRBJ2-7	TRBV7-8	.	.	CASSPIRARAYEQYF	TGTGCCAGCAGCCCGATCAGGGCTCGAGCCTACGAGCAGTACTTC
TRBJ2-5	TRBV7-9	.	.	CASSLQTPRETQYF	TGTGCCAGCAGCTTGCAGACTCCGCGGGAGACCCAGTACTTC
TRBJ1-2	TRBV27	.	.	CASSSFGEGGGYTF	TGTGCCAGCAGTTCCTTCGGGGAAGGAGGTGGCTACACCTTC
TRBJ2-3	TRBV27	.	.	CASSWVRETDTQYF	TGTGCCAGCAGTTGGGTCAGGGAAACAGATACGCAGTATTTT
TRBJ1-5	TRBV15	.	.	CATSRLSGSQPQHF	TGTGCCACCAGCAGGTTATCGGGGTCTCAGCCCCAGCATTTT
TRBJ1-2	TRBV27	.	.	CASSAALWRGYTF	TGTGCCAGCAGCGCCGCCTTGTGGCGTGGCTACACCTTC
TRBJ1-3	TRBV4-1	once	.	CASSHPPETGGNTIYF	TGCGCCAGCAGCCACCCCCCCGAGACAGGTGGAAACACCATATATTTT
TRBJ2-5	TRBV6-6	.	TRBD1	CASSYSRDRGGETQYF	TGTGCCAGCAGTTACTCGAGGGACAGGGGTGGGGAGACCCAGTACTTC
TRBJ2-7	TRBV27	.	.	CASWGSYHEQYF	TGTGCCAGCTGGGGGAGCTACCACGAGCAGTACTTC
TRBJ2-7	TRBV30	.	.	CAWDMGQGYEQYF	TGTGCCTGGGACATGGGGCAGGGTTACGAGCAGTACTTC
TRBJ1-5	TRBV27	.	.	CASSRGTRGNQPQHF	TGTGCCAGCAGCCGAGGGACCAGGGGAAATCAGCCCCAGCATTTT
TRBJ1-4	TRBV2	.	.	CASNGLGVYEKLFF	TGTGCCAGCAACGGCCTGGGAGTTTACGAAAAACTGTTTTTT
TRBJ2-1	TRBV9	.	.	CASSPFGTPGSYNEQFF	TGTGCCAGCAGCCCTTTTGGGACTCCCGGCTCCTACAATGAGCAGTTCTTC
TRBJ2-2	TRBV28	.	.	CASSLLSLRDTGELFF	TGTGCCAGCAGTTTATTATCCCTTCGGGACACCGGGGAGCTGTTTTTT
TRBJ1-4	TRBV19	.	TRBD1	CASSNWDRNEKLFF	TGTGCCAGTAGTAATTGGGACAGGAATGAAAAACTGTTTTTT